The clone carrying this T cell receptor beta chain was seen repeatedly, ten times or more. This entry belongs to a study of T-cell memory formation after mild COVID-19. TCRdb re-derived calls from the 5' RACE reads in MiXCR, one entry per CDR3 protein. The sample lists 190,000 or so distinct CDR3 sequences; around 21% were seen once. This CDR3 comprises 13 residues. Germline V gene data show CDR1 as GTSNPN and CDR2 as SVGIG (reference sequence). Trimming stripped 1 base from V and 2 bases from J, with 9 bases between. This TCR was recovered from an adult woman who had mild COVID-19 (a few samples of this study predate the infection). Cell type and time point are not known. Sequenced material: PBMCs or a T cell subset sorted from them (not recorded which). The chain carries TRBV30 and TRBJ2-7; a weak D match, TRBD1 (5 bases). The CDR3 nucleotides are TGTGCCTGGAGTGGAGGACACCCCTACGAGCAGTACTTC. Its translation: CAWSGGHPYEQYF.